The rows below give T cell receptor beta chains drawn from one sample of a study of radiotherapy plus CTLA-4 blockade in lung cancer. Repertoires were generated with immunoSEQ multiplex PCR, while TCRdb's copy carries only in-frame clones and drops some. In the table there are around 38,000 clones, 80% to 90% of which are singletons. Sequenced here: peripheral blood, sampled from a patient treated with radiotherapy plus ipilimumab. The receptors shown here come from a human donor with non-small cell lung cancer whose response to radiotherapy plus ipilimumab could not be evaluated. CDR3s include the opening cysteine and the closing phenylalanine or tryptophan. A D gene is named only where the DNA matches it firmly. Clone size is stated in some rows and not others, as once, few, many or a class when expanded.

cdr3_nt: TGTGCCAGCTCACCTGAACAGGGGGCGGGCTACACCTTC; cdr3_aa: CASSPEQGAGYTF; d_call: TRBD1; j_call: TRBJ1-2; v_call: TRBV18; clone_size: .
cdr3_nt: TGTGCCGCGACAGGTTTGTTAGCTAACTATGGCTACACCTTC; cdr3_aa: CAATGLLANYGYTF; d_call: .; j_call: TRBJ1-2; v_call: TRBV10-3; clone_size: few
cdr3_nt: TGTGCCAGCAGGGGGACTAGCGGGGGAAGAGATACGCAGTATTTT; cdr3_aa: CASRGTSGGRDTQYF; d_call: TRBD2; j_call: TRBJ2-3; v_call: TRBV2; clone_size: .
cdr3_nt: TGTGCCAGCAGCGTATCAGGGGGGCGGGTAGATACGCAGTATTTT; cdr3_aa: CASSVSGGRVDTQYF; d_call: .; j_call: TRBJ2-3; v_call: TRBV9; clone_size: once
cdr3_nt: TGCGCCAGCAGTAGTCAGAACACTGAAGCTTTCTTT; cdr3_aa: CASSSQNTEAFF; d_call: .; j_call: TRBJ1-1; v_call: TRBV5-1; clone_size: .
cdr3_nt: TGTGCCAGCAGCTTAGTCAGGGAAGAGACCCAGTACTTC; cdr3_aa: CASSLVREETQYF; d_call: .; j_call: TRBJ2-5; v_call: TRBV7-8; clone_size: .
cdr3_nt: TGTGCCAGCAGTAACAGGAGAAATCAGCCCCAGCATTTT; cdr3_aa: CASSNRRNQPQHF; d_call: .; j_call: TRBJ1-5; v_call: TRBV7-2; clone_size: .
cdr3_nt: TGTGCCAGCTCACCTTCCGGGACAGGGGGCGGTTCACCCCTCCACTTT; cdr3_aa: CASSPSGTGGGSPLHF; d_call: TRBD1; j_call: TRBJ1-6; v_call: TRBV18; clone_size: .
cdr3_nt: TGTGCCAGCAATAGACAGGAAAACTCCTACGAGCAGTACTTC; cdr3_aa: CASNRQENSYEQYF; d_call: .; j_call: TRBJ2-7; v_call: TRBV6-6; clone_size: .
cdr3_nt: TGTGCCAGCAGTTACTCGAGCGGGACCTACGAGCAGTACTTC; cdr3_aa: CASSYSSGTYEQYF; d_call: TRBD2; j_call: TRBJ2-7; v_call: TRBV6-6; clone_size: .
cdr3_nt: TGTGCCAGCAGCGACCAACAGGGAGACACGCAGTATTTT; cdr3_aa: CASSDQQGDTQYF; d_call: .; j_call: TRBJ2-3; v_call: TRBV7-9; clone_size: .
cdr3_nt: TGTGCCAGCAGCTTAGGGACAGGAACTTACGAGCAGTACTTC; cdr3_aa: CASSLGTGTYEQYF; d_call: TRBD1; j_call: TRBJ2-7; v_call: TRBV7-8; clone_size: .
cdr3_nt: TGTGCCAGCAGCTCCGGTGGGCGGGGGCCGTACTACTTC; cdr3_aa: CASSSGGRGPYYF; d_call: .; j_call: TRBJ2-5; v_call: TRBV7-2; clone_size: .
cdr3_nt: TGCAGCGTTATGTGGGAGGGTCCTTTTGGGGAGCTGTTTTTT; cdr3_aa: CSVMWEGPFGELFF; d_call: TRBD2; j_call: TRBJ2-2; v_call: TRBV29-1; clone_size: .
cdr3_nt: TGCGCCAGCAGTCCCGGAGGCTGGGACACTGAAGCTTTCTTT; cdr3_aa: CASSPGGWDTEAFF; d_call: .; j_call: TRBJ1-1; v_call: TRBV10-1; clone_size: .
cdr3_nt: TGTGCCAGTAGTGGCGAGCGGGGGCAGCCCCAGCATTTT; cdr3_aa: CASSGERGQPQHF; d_call: .; j_call: TRBJ1-5; v_call: TRBV19; clone_size: .
cdr3_nt: TGTGCCAGCAGCTTAGCGGGGACACGCTCTGGAAACACCATATATTTT; cdr3_aa: CASSLAGTRSGNTIYF; d_call: .; j_call: TRBJ1-3; v_call: TRBV7-2; clone_size: once
cdr3_nt: TGTGCCAGCAGCTTCGGTGGGGCCTACGAGCAGTACTTC; cdr3_aa: CASSFGGAYEQYF; d_call: .; j_call: TRBJ2-7; v_call: TRBV7-2; clone_size: .
cdr3_nt: TGTGCCAGCACTCAAGGGGCAGGGGGTCACTATGGCTACACCTTC; cdr3_aa: CASTQGAGGHYGYTF; d_call: TRBD1; j_call: TRBJ1-2; v_call: TRBV6-5; clone_size: .
cdr3_nt: TGCAGCGTTGCAGGGGGTAGGGAGCAGTACTTC; cdr3_aa: CSVAGGREQYF; d_call: TRBD1; j_call: TRBJ2-7; v_call: TRBV29-1; clone_size: .
cdr3_nt: TGTGCCAGCAGCCCCCTAGGATTCACAGGGAATGGCTACACCTTC; cdr3_aa: CASSPLGFTGNGYTF; d_call: .; j_call: TRBJ1-2; v_call: TRBV7-2; clone_size: .
cdr3_nt: TGTGCCAGCAGCTTAGCGCAGTTGGGGGCGCAATCCTACGAGCAGTACTTC; cdr3_aa: CASSLAQLGAQSYEQYF; d_call: .; j_call: TRBJ2-7; v_call: TRBV7-9; clone_size: .
cdr3_nt: TGTGCCAGCAGCGTAGCTCTAAGCGGGGGGTACAATGAGCAGTTCTTC; cdr3_aa: CASSVALSGGYNEQFF; d_call: TRBD2; j_call: TRBJ2-1; v_call: TRBV9; clone_size: .
cdr3_nt: TGTGCCAGCAGCTTTGGGTTGGACAGGGGCACCGGGGAGCTGTTTTTT; cdr3_aa: CASSFGLDRGTGELFF; d_call: TRBD1; j_call: TRBJ2-2; v_call: TRBV7-9; clone_size: .
cdr3_nt: TGCGCCAGCAGCGAGCGCGGCGGGGTCCAAGAGACCCAGTACTTC; cdr3_aa: CASSERGGVQETQYF; d_call: .; j_call: TRBJ2-5; v_call: TRBV4-1; clone_size: .
cdr3_nt: TGCGCCAGCAGCTTGGCCGGGGGGCGTTCGACCACTGAAGCTTTCTTT; cdr3_aa: CASSLAGGRSTTEAFF; d_call: .; j_call: TRBJ1-1; v_call: TRBV5-1; clone_size: .
cdr3_nt: TGTGCCAGTTCGGTCGGCGGGGTAGGAACCGGGGAGCTGTTTTTT; cdr3_aa: CASSVGGVGTGELFF; d_call: .; j_call: TRBJ2-2; v_call: TRBV5-8; clone_size: .
cdr3_nt: TGTGCCAGCAGTGACGTCGGGACTATACAAGAGACCCAGTACTTC; cdr3_aa: CASSDVGTIQETQYF; d_call: TRBD2; j_call: TRBJ2-5; v_call: TRBV6-1; clone_size: .
cdr3_nt: TGTGCCAGCAGCTTCTCGGGTCTAGCGGGAGGGGGCTACGAGCAGTACTTC; cdr3_aa: CASSFSGLAGGGYEQYF; d_call: TRBD2; j_call: TRBJ2-7; v_call: TRBV11-2; clone_size: .
cdr3_nt: TGTGCCAGCAGCTTAGAAGCGGGAGGTTGGGATGAGCAGTTCTTC; cdr3_aa: CASSLEAGGWDEQFF; d_call: TRBD2; j_call: TRBJ2-1; v_call: TRBV7-2; clone_size: .
cdr3_nt: TGTGCCAGCAGGCCAGACAGAGCCTTTAAGACCCAGTACTTC; cdr3_aa: CASRPDRAFKTQYF; d_call: .; j_call: TRBJ2-5; v_call: TRBV6-5; clone_size: once
cdr3_nt: TGTGCCAGCAGCTCTGACAGGGGGTTTACCAACGTCCTGACTTTC; cdr3_aa: CASSSDRGFTNVLTF; d_call: TRBD1; j_call: TRBJ2-6; v_call: TRBV5-4; clone_size: .
cdr3_nt: TGTGCCAGCAGCTCGGCCGGGACAGGGAGCGCCGGGGAGCTGTTTTTT; cdr3_aa: CASSSAGTGSAGELFF; d_call: TRBD1; j_call: TRBJ2-2; v_call: TRBV11-3; clone_size: .
cdr3_nt: TGCGCCAGCAGCTTGGCACCATGGTCTGGAGGTGAGCAGTTCTTC; cdr3_aa: CASSLAPWSGGEQFF; d_call: .; j_call: TRBJ2-1; v_call: TRBV5-1; clone_size: .
cdr3_nt: TGCGCCAGCAGCTTGTTGGCTAGCGGGGGCACAGATACGCAGTATTTT; cdr3_aa: CASSLLASGGTDTQYF; d_call: TRBD2; j_call: TRBJ2-3; v_call: TRBV5-1; clone_size: .
cdr3_nt: TGTGCCAGCAGCGTATCAGGGGATGAAAAACTGTTTTTT; cdr3_aa: CASSVSGDEKLFF; d_call: .; j_call: TRBJ1-4; v_call: TRBV9; clone_size: .
cdr3_nt: TGCGCCAGCAGCCAAGAAGGATGGGGGGGATACGAGCAGTACTTC; cdr3_aa: CASSQEGWGGYEQYF; d_call: TRBD2; j_call: TRBJ2-7; v_call: TRBV4-3; clone_size: .
cdr3_nt: TGTGCCAGCAGCTCCTCGGGAGCCCACAATGAGCAGTTCTTC; cdr3_aa: CASSSSGAHNEQFF; d_call: .; j_call: TRBJ2-1; v_call: TRBV7-8; clone_size: .